The present TCR beta chain was sequenced within a study of PD-1 blockade in classical Hodgkin lymphoma. Study results and caveats: Undefined causes, possibly disease activity or prior therapy, underlie the repertoire differences. Healthy donors reportedly exceeded newly diagnosed patients in baseline TCR diversity.

Only in-frame clones appear in the TCRdb table, and some are missing; sequencing was by immunoSEQ multiplex PCR. The repertoire holds tens of thousands of clones, with about 85% as singletons. Details on this clone: Its antigen remains unidentified.

Time point given: newly diagnosed, previously untreated cHL patient sample. Isolation of CD4+ T cells from thawed PBMCs was performed by magnetic negative selection. PBMCs representing newly diagnosed, untreated classical Hodgkin lymphoma functioned as the comparison. Germline V gene sequence: CDR1 SGDLS, CDR2 YYNGEE. CDR3 length equals 13 residues. Input material: CD4+ T cells from blood. The V and J genes are TRBV9 and TRBJ2-7; D might be TRBD1 (6 bases). The clonotype was recovered from a human donor with classical Hodgkin lymphoma. CDR3 DNA: TGTGCCAGCAGCCTCCGGAGGTCCAGGGGCTGGCACGTC. It specifies CASSLRRSRGWHV.